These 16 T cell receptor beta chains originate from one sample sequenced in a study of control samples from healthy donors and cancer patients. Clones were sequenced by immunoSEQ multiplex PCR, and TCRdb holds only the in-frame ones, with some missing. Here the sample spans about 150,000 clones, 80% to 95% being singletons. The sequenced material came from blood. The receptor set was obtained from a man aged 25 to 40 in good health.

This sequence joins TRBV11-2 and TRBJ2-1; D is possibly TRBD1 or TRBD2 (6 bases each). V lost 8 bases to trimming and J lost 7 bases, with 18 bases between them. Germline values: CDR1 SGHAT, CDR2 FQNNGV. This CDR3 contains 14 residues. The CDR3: CASGHLAQGNEQFF. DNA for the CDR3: TGTGCCAGCGGACATCTAGCGCAGGGGAATGAGCAGTTCTTC.

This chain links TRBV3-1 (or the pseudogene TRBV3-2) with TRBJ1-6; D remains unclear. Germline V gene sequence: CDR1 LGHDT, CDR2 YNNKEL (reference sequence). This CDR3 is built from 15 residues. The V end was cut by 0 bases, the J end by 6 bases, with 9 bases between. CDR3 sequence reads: CASSQDSGINSPLHF. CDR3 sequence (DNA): TGTGCCAGCAGCCAAGACTCGGGAATTAATTCACCCCTCCACTTT.

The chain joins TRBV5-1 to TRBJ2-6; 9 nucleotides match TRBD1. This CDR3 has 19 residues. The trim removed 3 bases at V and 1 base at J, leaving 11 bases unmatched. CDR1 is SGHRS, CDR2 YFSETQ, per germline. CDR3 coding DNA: TGCGCCAGCAGCTCTTTATCCGGGACAGGGTATTCTGGGGCCAACGTCCTGACTTTC. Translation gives CASSSLSGTGYSGANVLTF.

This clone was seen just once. DNA for the CDR3: TGTGCCATCAGTGGGAATAGCGGGGTGCGGGACACCGGGGAGCTGTTTTTT. Its protein product is CAISGNSGVRDTGELFF. The chain carries TRBV10-3 and TRBJ2-2, with 8 nucleotides matching TRBD2. Germline CDR1 is ENHRY and CDR2 is SYGVKD. The CDR3 covers 17 residues. V was pared by 4 bases and J by 3 bases, with 10 bases of the junction left unmatched.

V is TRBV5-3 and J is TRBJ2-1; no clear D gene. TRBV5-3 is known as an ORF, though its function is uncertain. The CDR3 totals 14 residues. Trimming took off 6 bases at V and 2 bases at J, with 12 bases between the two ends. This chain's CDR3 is CARKVQETYNEQFF. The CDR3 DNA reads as TGTGCCAGAAAGGTCCAGGAGACCTACAATGAGCAGTTCTTC.

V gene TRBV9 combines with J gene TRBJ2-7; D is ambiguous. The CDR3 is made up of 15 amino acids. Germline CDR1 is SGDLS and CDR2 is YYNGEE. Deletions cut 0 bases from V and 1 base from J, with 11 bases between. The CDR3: CASSVASTLSYEQYF. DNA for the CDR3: TGTGCCAGCAGCGTAGCTTCTACCCTATCCTACGAGCAGTACTTC.

The CDR3 protein is CASSVAGRLAGGRNEQFF. The CDR3 DNA is TGTGCCAGCAGCGTAGCAGGGAGGTTAGCGGGGGGTAGGAATGAGCAGTTCTTC. The chain carries TRBV9 and TRBJ2-1, with TRBD2 matching 10 bases. The CDR3 covers 18 residues. The germline gives CDR1 SGDLS, CDR2 YYNGEE. V lost 0 bases, J lost 7 bases, and 13 bases stayed unmatched.

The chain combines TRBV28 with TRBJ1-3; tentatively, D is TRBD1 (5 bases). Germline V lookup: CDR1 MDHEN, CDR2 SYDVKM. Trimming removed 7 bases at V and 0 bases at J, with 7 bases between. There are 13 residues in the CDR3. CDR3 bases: TGTGCCAGCACCGACAGCTCTGGAAACACCATATATTTT. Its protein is CASTDSSGNTIYF.

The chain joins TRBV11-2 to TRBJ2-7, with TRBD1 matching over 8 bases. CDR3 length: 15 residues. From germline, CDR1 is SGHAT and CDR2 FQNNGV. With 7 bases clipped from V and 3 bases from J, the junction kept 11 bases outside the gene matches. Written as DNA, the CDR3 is TGTGCCAGCACCCTGGGGCAGGGGGCGGGCTACGAGCAGTACTTC. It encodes CASTLGQGAGYEQYF.

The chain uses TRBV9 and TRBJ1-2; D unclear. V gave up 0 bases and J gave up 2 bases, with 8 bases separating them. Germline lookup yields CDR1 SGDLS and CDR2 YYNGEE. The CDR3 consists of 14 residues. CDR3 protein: CASSVAGENYGYTF. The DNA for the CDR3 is TGTGCCAGCAGCGTAGCGGGCGAAAACTATGGCTACACCTTC. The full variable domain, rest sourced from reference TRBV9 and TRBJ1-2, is DSGVTQTPKHLITATGQRVTLRCSPRSGDLSVYWYQQSLDQGLQFLIQYYNGEERAKGNILERFSAQQFPDLHSELNLSSLELGDSALYFCASSVAGENYGYTFGSGTRLTVV.

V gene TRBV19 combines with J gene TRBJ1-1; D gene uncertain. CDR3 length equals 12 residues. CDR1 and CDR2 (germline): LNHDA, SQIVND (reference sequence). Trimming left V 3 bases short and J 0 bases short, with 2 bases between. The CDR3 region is CASSMLNTEAFF. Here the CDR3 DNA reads TGTGCCAGTAGTATGCTGAACACTGAAGCTTTCTTT.

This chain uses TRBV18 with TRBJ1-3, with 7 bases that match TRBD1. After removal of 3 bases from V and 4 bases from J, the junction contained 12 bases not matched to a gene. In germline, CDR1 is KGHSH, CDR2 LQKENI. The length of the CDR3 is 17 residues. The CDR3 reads CASSPRQDRTSGNTIYF. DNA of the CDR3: TGTGCCAGCTCACCGCGACAGGACAGGACCAGCGGAAACACCATATATTTT.

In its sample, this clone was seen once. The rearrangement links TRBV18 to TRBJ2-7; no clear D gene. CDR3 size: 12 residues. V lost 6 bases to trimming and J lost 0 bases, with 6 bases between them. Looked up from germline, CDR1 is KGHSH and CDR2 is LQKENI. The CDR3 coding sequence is TGTGCCAGCTCCCCAAGCTCCTACGAGCAGTACTTC. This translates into CASSPSSYEQYF.

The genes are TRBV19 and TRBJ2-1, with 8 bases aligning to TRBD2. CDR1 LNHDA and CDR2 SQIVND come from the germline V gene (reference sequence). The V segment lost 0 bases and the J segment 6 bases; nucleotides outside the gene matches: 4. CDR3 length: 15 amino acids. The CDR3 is CASSIDSGTSNEQFF. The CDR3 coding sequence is TGTGCCAGTAGTATAGACTCCGGGACTAGCAATGAGCAGTTCTTC.

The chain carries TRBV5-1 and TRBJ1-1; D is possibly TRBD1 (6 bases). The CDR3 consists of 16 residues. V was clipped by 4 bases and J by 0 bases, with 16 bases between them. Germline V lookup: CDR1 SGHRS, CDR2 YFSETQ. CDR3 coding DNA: TGCGCCAGCAGCCTCCGGGGGGCCCGAATGAACACTGAAGCTTTCTTT. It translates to CASSLRGARMNTEAFF. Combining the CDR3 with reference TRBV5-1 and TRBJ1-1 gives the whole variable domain KAGVTQTPRYLIKTRGQQVTLSCSPISGHRSVSWYQQTPGQGLQFLFEYFSETQRNKGNFPGRFSGRQFSNSRSEMNVSTLELGDSALYLCASSLRGARMNTEAFFGQGTRLTVV.

CDR3 residues: CASSLAWGRGSQETQYF. The CDR3 bases are TGCGCCAGCAGCTTGGCCTGGGGACGAGGGTCCCAAGAGACCCAGTACTTC. The chain links TRBV5-1 to TRBJ2-5; D is possibly TRBD1 or TRBD2 (5 bases each). V shed 0 bases and J shed 1 base, with 16 bases lying between them. The germline CDR1 and CDR2 sequences are SGHRS and YFSETQ. The CDR3 has 17 amino acids.